This passage covers 2 T cell receptor beta chains from one sample sequenced in a study of T cells in Graves' hyperthyroidism and ophthalmopathy. Amplification yielded TCR beta CDR3 regions, with RNA transcripts as the source. An initial round of RT-PCR targeting the TCR CDR3 relied on the HTBI primer set. TCRdb passed the multiplex PCR reads through MiXCR, listing each CDR3 protein once. This repertoire shows 550,000 to 700,000 distinct CDR3 sequences, roughly 15% found once; its top ten account for around 4.5%. Sequenced input: blood. The receptors come from a woman between 35 and 50 years old with Graves' ophthalmopathy.

This clonotype has a handful of counts. The chain joins TRBV9 to TRBJ2-7; D may be TRBD2 (6 bases). The CDR3 runs to 15 residues. Trimming shortened V by 4 bases and J by 3 bases, and 17 bases separated the two germline ends. The germline gives CDR1 SGDLS, CDR2 YYNGEE. CDR3 in amino acids: CASSPRGLGNYEQYF. The CDR3 bases are TGTGCCAGCAGCCCTAGGGGACTGGGAAACTACGAGCAGTACTTC.

This clonotype has ten or more counts. CDR3 region: CSVESGTNYGYTF. The CDR3 coding sequence is TGCAGCGTTGAAAGCGGGACGAACTATGGCTACACCTTC. The chain links TRBV29-1 to TRBJ1-2, with D possibly matching TRBD1 (5 bases). CDR3 size: 13 residues. The V end was cut by 2 bases, the J end by 2 bases, with 9 bases between. CDR1 SQVTM and CDR2 ANQGSEA come from the germline V gene. The full variable domain, completed using reference TRBV29-1 and TRBJ1-2, is SAVISQKPSRDICQRGTSLTIQCQVDSQVTMMFWYRQQPGQSLTLIATANQGSEATYESGFVIDKFPISRPNLTFSTLTVSNMSPEDSSIYLCSVESGTNYGYTFGSGTRLTVV.